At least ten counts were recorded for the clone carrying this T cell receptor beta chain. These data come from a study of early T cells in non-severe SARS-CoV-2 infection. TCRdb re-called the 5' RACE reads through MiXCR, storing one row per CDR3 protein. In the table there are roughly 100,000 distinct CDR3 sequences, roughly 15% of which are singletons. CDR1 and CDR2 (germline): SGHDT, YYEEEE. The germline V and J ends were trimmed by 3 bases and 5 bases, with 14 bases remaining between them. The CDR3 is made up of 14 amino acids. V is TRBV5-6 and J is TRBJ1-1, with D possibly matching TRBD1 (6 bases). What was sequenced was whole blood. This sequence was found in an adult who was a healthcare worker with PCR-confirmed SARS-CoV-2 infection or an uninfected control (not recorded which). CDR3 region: CASSSPGDRTEAFF. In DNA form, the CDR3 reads TGTGCCAGCAGCTCCCCTGGCGACAGGACTGAAGCTTTCTTT.